This entry features one T cell receptor beta chain sequence. Its antigen is not identified. The germline CDR1 and CDR2 sequences are SGHTA and FQGNSA. The CDR3 is made up of 12 amino acids. Trimming cost V 3 bases and J 8 bases, with 10 bases left between them. This sample is part of a study of T-cell memory formation after mild COVID-19. Study-wide results and limits: Mainly in CM and EM were contracting CD4+ clones; CD8+ were in EMRA.

cDNA libraries for TCR alpha and TCR beta, carrying sample barcodes and UMIs, came from 5'RACE with constant-segment primers. TCRdb recomputed calls from the 5' RACE reads with MiXCR, one row per CDR3 protein. This sample has about 62,000 distinct CDR3 sequences; approximately 9% occur once, and the top ten carry 1.1%. The sequencing input was PBMCs or a T cell subset sorted from them (not recorded which). This TCR came from a man aged 18 to 35 who had mild COVID-19 (a few samples of this study predate the infection). Cell type and time point are not known. The chain combines TRBV7-2 with TRBJ1-2; D is unresolved. The CDR3 DNA reads TGTGCCAGCAGCTTGAGCTCTCTGGGCTACACCTTC. The encoded protein is CASSLSSLGYTF.